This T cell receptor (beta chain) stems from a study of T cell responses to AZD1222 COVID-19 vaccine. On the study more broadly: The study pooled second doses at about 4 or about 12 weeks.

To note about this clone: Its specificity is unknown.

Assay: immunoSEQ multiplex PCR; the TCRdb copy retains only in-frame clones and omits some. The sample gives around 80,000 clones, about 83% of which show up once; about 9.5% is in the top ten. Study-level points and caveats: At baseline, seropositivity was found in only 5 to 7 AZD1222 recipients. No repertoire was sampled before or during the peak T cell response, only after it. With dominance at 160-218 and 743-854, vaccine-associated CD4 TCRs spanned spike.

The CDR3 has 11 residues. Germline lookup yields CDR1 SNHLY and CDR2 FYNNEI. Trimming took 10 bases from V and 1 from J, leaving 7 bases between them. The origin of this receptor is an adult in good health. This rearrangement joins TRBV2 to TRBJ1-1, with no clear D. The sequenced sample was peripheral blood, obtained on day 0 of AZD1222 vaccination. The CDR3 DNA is TGTGCCATCTGGGGGAACACTGAAGCTTTCTTT. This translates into CAIWGNTEAFF.